This T cell receptor beta chain was obtained from a study of T cells in Graves' hyperthyroidism and ophthalmopathy. Study observations and caveats: Stable hyperthyroidism and ophthalmopathy were separated using 13 V-J signatures.

Amplified TCR beta CDR3 regions derived from RNA transcripts. The TCR CDR3 first-round RT-PCR relied on the HTBI primer set. TCRdb independently ran MiXCR on the multiplex PCR reads; one entry per CDR3 protein. Among about 110,000 distinct CDR3 sequences listed, more than 15% were seen once. CDR1 and CDR2 from the germline V gene are KGHSH and LQKENI. CDR3 length equals 14 residues. Trimming left V 3 bases short and J 3 bases short, with 12 bases between. This clonotype has at least ten counts. The target antigen is unknown. The chain links TRBV18 to TRBJ2-7; a possible D gene is TRBD2 (5 bases). This TCR was sampled from a woman in her forties or fifties with Graves' hyperthyroidism. Sample: blood. In DNA form, the CDR3 reads TGTGCCAGCTCACCTGACCCGGACTTCTACGAGCAGTACGTC. Its protein product is CASSPDPDFYEQYV.